These 31 T cell receptor beta chains came from one sample sequenced in a study of blood T cell repertoires in COVID-19 (dated by TCRdb to 2019 to 2021). Library preparation used the immunoSEQ multiplex PCR assay. TCRdb retrieved this table from immuneACCESS and kept in-frame rearrangements only. Not all clones are present; in checked studies, unresolved V genes account for under half, and no reason is known for the remainder. This sample lists approximately 440,000 clones; about nine tenths were detected once. The top ten clones comprise 0.7% of the sample. Input material: PBMCs or T cells enriched from blood (not recorded which). The receptors originated from a woman between 18 and 30 years old who had recovered from COVID-19.

This chain joins TRBV5-6 and TRBJ1-5; TRBD1 might be the D (6 bases). With 2 bases removed from V and 7 bases from J, the gap between germline ends came to 16 bases. Germline V gene data show CDR1 as SGHDT and CDR2 as YYEEEE. The CDR3 covers 15 residues. This CDR3 reads CASSFRQAPDQPQHF. The CDR3 bases are TGTGCCAGCAGCTTTAGACAGGCCCCGGACCAGCCCCAGCATTTT.

V usage is TRBV15 and J usage is TRBJ2-1; no clear D. CDR1 LNHNV and CDR2 YYDKDF come from the germline V gene (reference sequence). There are 13 residues in the CDR3. V was clipped by 2 bases and J by 7 bases, with 9 bases between them. The CDR3 DNA reads as TGTGCCACCAGCAGATCCGATACAAATGAGCAGTTCTTC. It yields the protein CATSRSDTNEQFF.

The genes are TRBV11-2 and TRBJ2-1, with 7 positions matching TRBD1. The CDR3 has 16 amino acids. V lost 2 bases, J lost 4 bases, and 8 bases stayed unmatched. Looked up from germline, CDR1 is SGHAT and CDR2 is FQNNGV. Here the CDR3 reads CASSLRVQGLYNEQFF. The CDR3 coding sequence is TGTGCCAGCAGCTTACGGGTACAGGGGTTATACAATGAGCAGTTCTTC.

The chain couples TRBV6-4 to TRBJ1-2; 7 nucleotides match TRBD1. This CDR3 contains 12 residues. The junction had 5 bases not matched to a gene; V was cut back by 7 bases and J by 6 bases. The germline gives CDR1 MRHNA, CDR2 SNTAGT. In DNA, the CDR3 is TGTGCCAGCAAGGGGACAGAAGATGGCTACACCTTC. Protein product: CASKGTEDGYTF.

The V and J genes are TRBV18 and TRBJ1-6; 10 positions agree with TRBD1. Unmatched junction bases numbered 4, after V lost 3 bases and J lost 8 bases. Per the germline V gene, CDR1 is KGHSH and CDR2 is LQKENI. This CDR3 has 15 residues. The CDR3 nucleotides are TGTGCCAGCTCACCTTCCGGGACAGGGGATTCACCCCTCCACTTT. Its translation: CASSPSGTGDSPLHF.

The chain joins TRBV19 to TRBJ2-1; 9 nucleotides agree with TRBD2. Germline CDR1 LNHDA, CDR2 SQIVND (reference sequence). The CDR3 loop spans 15 amino acids. The V and J ends lost 5 bases and 6 bases, in that order; junction bases with no gene match: 8. DNA of the CDR3: TGTGCCAGTAGTTCCGGGACTAGCACCCTCAATGAGCAGTTCTTC. This translates into CASSSGTSTLNEQFF.

V is TRBV15 and J is TRBJ1-1, with 8 bases matching TRBD1. In germline, CDR1 is LNHNV, CDR2 YYDKDF (reference sequence). This CDR3 is 15 amino acids long. Trimming cost V 1 base and J 4 bases; bases outside gene matches: 5. CDR3 sequence: CATSRGTGLATEAFF. The CDR3 DNA follows: TGTGCCACCAGCAGAGGGACAGGGTTAGCCACTGAAGCTTTCTTT.

The J gene is TRBJ2-1, the V gene TRBV7-2; 8 bases line up with TRBD1. The germline gives CDR1 SGHTA, CDR2 FQGNSA. There are 13 residues in the CDR3. V was pared by 4 bases and J by 10 bases, with 6 bases of the junction left unmatched. CDR3 bases: TGTGCCAGCAGCTCAAGAGGGGACAGGGAGCAGTTCTTC. Protein product: CASSSRGDREQFF. Full variable domain (rest looked up from reference TRBV7-2 and TRBJ2-1): GAGVSQSPSNKVTEKGKDVELRCDPISGHTALYWYRQSLGQGLEFLIYFQGNSAPDKSGLPSDRFSAERTGGSVSTLTIQRTQQEDSAVYLCASSSRGDREQFFGPGTRLTVL.

The chain couples TRBV18 to TRBJ1-1; 7 positions agree with TRBD1. J lost 4 bases, V lost 6 bases, and 8 bases had no gene match. The germline V gene has CDR1 KGHSH and CDR2 LQKENI. The CDR3 runs to 14 residues. CDR3 nucleotide sequence: TGTGCCAGCTCCCCTGACAGGGTTGGCACTGAAGCTTTCTTT. It codes for CASSPDRVGTEAFF. Full variable domain (missing parts from reference TRBV18 and TRBJ1-1): NAGVMQNPRHLVRRRGQEARLRCSPMKGHSHVYWYRQLPEEGLKFMVYLQKENIIDESGMPKERFSAEFPKEGPSILRIQQVVRGDSAAYFCASSPDRVGTEAFFGQGTRLTVV.

This clone was detected only a few times. The V and J genes are TRBV28 and TRBJ2-5, with 9 bases identical to TRBD1. CDR3 length: 15 residues. CDR1 is MDHEN, CDR2 SYDVKM, per germline. Trimming at V came to 5 bases and at J to 6 bases, leaving 10 bases not matched to a gene. The CDR3 is CASSEGQGGRKTQYF. The CDR3 nucleotides read TGTGCCAGCAGTGAGGGACAGGGAGGAAGAAAGACCCAGTACTTC.

The chain links TRBV5-6 to TRBJ1-1, with D possibly being TRBD1 (6 bases). CDR3 length equals 13 residues. Germline loops: CDR1 SGHDT, CDR2 YYEEEE. V was cut by 4 bases and J by 7 bases, with 14 bases left in between. The CDR3 reads CASSPRRGGEAFF. CDR3 nucleotide sequence: TGTGCCAGCAGCCCCCGTAGGGGGGGTGAAGCTTTCTTT.

The chain couples TRBV6-5 to TRBJ2-5, with D tentatively TRBD2 (6 bases). Trimming shortened V by 8 bases and J by 2 bases, and 9 bases separated the two germline ends. Germline assignment: CDR1 MNHEY and CDR2 SVGAGI. The CDR3 extends over 12 amino acids. The CDR3 sequence: CASGGLQETQYF. CDR3 DNA: TGTGCCAGCGGGGGACTGCAAGAGACCCAGTACTTC.

The chain links TRBV6-4 to TRBJ1-2; TRBD1 is a possible D gene (6 bases). Germline V CDR1 and CDR2: MRHNA, SNTAGT. CDR3 size: 13 residues. V was pared by 2 bases and J by 8 bases, with 12 bases between. The CDR3: CASSDGTGKGYTF. For the CDR3, the DNA is TGTGCCAGCAGTGACGGTACAGGGAAAGGCTACACCTTC.

The gene calls are TRBV28 and TRBJ2-3, with 16 bases aligning to TRBD2. Germline CDR1 MDHEN, CDR2 SYDVKM. The CDR3 totals 17 residues. The V and J ends lost 2 bases and 4 bases, in that order; junction bases with no gene match: 3. The CDR3 nucleotides read TGTGCCAGCAGTTTAGGGACTAGCGGGGGGGCGGCAGATACGCAGTATTTT. Translation gives CASSLGTSGGAADTQYF.

The chain has TRBV7-2 and TRBJ2-1, with TRBD1 identical over 10 bases. Germline CDR1 and CDR2: SGHTA and FQGNSA. The CDR3 totals 15 residues. V lost 5 bases, J lost 6 bases, and 7 bases stayed unmatched. CDR3 residues: CASSPRQGARNEQFF. As DNA, the CDR3 is TGTGCCAGCAGCCCGAGACAGGGGGCGCGCAATGAGCAGTTCTTC.

The J gene is TRBJ2-7, the V gene TRBV3-1 (or the pseudogene TRBV3-2), with D possibly being TRBD2 (6 bases). Per the germline V gene, CDR1 is LGHDT and CDR2 is YNNKEL (reference sequence). V was clipped by 4 bases and J by 4 bases, with 11 bases between them. This CDR3 is built from 13 residues. The CDR3 here is CASSLGGNYEQYF. For the CDR3, the DNA is TGTGCCAGCAGCCTCGGGGGTAATTACGAGCAGTACTTC.

The chain has TRBV20-1 and TRBJ2-1, with 10 bases aligning to TRBD2. This CDR3 has 14 amino acids. The V gene's germline CDR1 is DFQATT and CDR2 SNEGSKA (reference sequence). Unmatched junction bases numbered 4, after V lost 3 bases and J lost 5 bases. Written as DNA, the CDR3 is TGCAGTGCTAGTTGGCTAGCGGGGGACAATGAGCAGTTCTTC. The encoded protein is CSASWLAGDNEQFF.

A single count supports this clone. This chain links TRBV28 with TRBJ1-3; a possible D gene is TRBD1 (5 bases). Trimming took off 2 bases at V and 0 bases at J, with 11 bases between the two ends. Germline V gene data show CDR1 as MDHEN and CDR2 as SYDVKM. CDR3 size: 16 residues. For the CDR3, the DNA is TGTGCCAGCAGTTTACTCCGACAGTACTCTGGAAACACCATATATTTT. Amino acids: CASSLLRQYSGNTIYF.

The CDR3 loop reads CASRPRGETQYF. The CDR3 nucleotides read TGTGCCAGTAGGCCCAGGGGGGAGACCCAGTACTTC. The chain carries TRBV2 and TRBJ2-5; 7 bases agree with TRBD1. The CDR3 spans 12 residues. CDR1 SNHLY and CDR2 FYNNEI come from the germline V gene. J gave up 5 bases and V 9 bases, and 6 bases lay outside the gene matches.

V usage is TRBV7-8 and J usage is TRBJ1-5; 9 bases are a match to TRBD1. With 7 bases clipped from V and 4 bases from J, the junction kept 5 bases outside the gene matches. The CDR3 consists of 14 residues. Germline-derived CDR1 and CDR2 are SGHVS and FQNEAQ. CDR3 residues: CASMRQGENQPQHF. CDR3 sequence (DNA): TGTGCCAGCATGCGACAGGGGGAGAATCAGCCCCAGCATTTT.

This chain joins TRBV15 and TRBJ2-5; TRBD2 might be the D (7 bases). This CDR3 is 16 amino acids long. V lost 0 bases to trimming and J lost 3 bases, with 14 bases between them. The germline gives CDR1 LNHNV, CDR2 YYDKDF (reference sequence). CDR3 nucleotides: TGTGCCACCAGCAGAGATCTGGGGGGGGGCAAAGAGACCCAGTACTTC. This translates into CATSRDLGGGKETQYF.

The V and J genes are TRBV18 and TRBJ1-4; D may be TRBD1 (6 bases). The CDR3 sequence is 14 residues long. V shed 2 bases and J shed 11 bases, with 15 bases lying between them. Germline-derived CDR1 and CDR2 are KGHSH and LQKENI. The chain's CDR3 is CASSPEDSPLKLFF. The CDR3 DNA is TGTGCCAGCTCACCAGAGGACAGCCCCTTGAAACTGTTTTTT.

The rearrangement uses TRBV6-6 and TRBJ2-3; no reliable D call. Trimming took 8 bases from V and 0 from J, leaving 15 bases between them. This CDR3 comprises 15 residues. In germline, CDR1 is MNHNY, CDR2 SVGAGI (reference sequence). The CDR3 DNA reads TGTGCCAGCCGAATGCACAGTGCTAGCACAGATACGCAGTATTTT. As protein: CASRMHSASTDTQYF.

CDR3 sequence reads: CAYGQGTLGGYTF. As DNA, the CDR3 is TGTGCCTACGGACAGGGGACCTTGGGCGGCTACACCTTC. This chain joins TRBV30 and TRBJ1-2, with 9 bases that match TRBD1. Per the germline V gene, CDR1 is GTSNPN and CDR2 is SVGIG (reference sequence). This CDR3 is 13 amino acids long. J gave up 8 bases and V 7 bases, and 11 bases lay outside the gene matches.

CDR3 region: CASSPTATNEKLFF. The CDR3 DNA sequence: TGTGCCAGCAGCCCGACAGCAACTAATGAAAAACTGTTTTTT. The chain has TRBV14 and TRBJ1-4; D might be TRBD1 (5 bases). Germline CDR1 and CDR2: SGHDN and FVKESK. V lost 4 bases to trimming and J lost 0 bases, with 6 bases between them. The CDR3 is made up of 14 amino acids.

The rearrangement joins TRBV7-2 to TRBJ1-1; D perhaps matches TRBD1 (5 bases). Germline V gives CDR1 SGHTA, CDR2 FQGNSA. The CDR3 is 18 amino acids. The V end was cut by 2 bases, the J end by 3 bases, with 22 bases between. CDR3: CASSLTPQAHLGDTEAFF. The CDR3 DNA reads as TGTGCCAGCAGCTTAACCCCACAGGCCCACCTCGGTGACACTGAAGCTTTCTTT.

The chain uses TRBV29-1 and TRBJ1-1; a possible D gene is TRBD1 (5 bases). This CDR3 has 13 amino acids. Trimming left V 4 bases short and J 1 base short, with 10 bases between. Germline CDR1 reads SQVTM; CDR2 reads ANQGSEA. The CDR3 loop is CSVGPGGNTEAFF. The CDR3 region has the DNA TGCAGCGTTGGGCCGGGGGGGAACACTGAAGCTTTCTTT.

The chain couples TRBV5-1 to TRBJ1-1, with TRBD1 matching over 11 bases. V trimming: 3 bases; J trimming: 6 bases; junction bases outside the gene matches: 1. The CDR3 has 13 residues. Germline assignment: CDR1 SGHRS and CDR2 YFSETQ. In nucleotides, the CDR3 is TGCGCCAGCAGCTCGGGACAGGGGGCTGAAGCTTTCTTT. Encoded protein: CASSSGQGAEAFF. Combining the CDR3 with reference TRBV5-1 and TRBJ1-1 gives the whole variable domain KAGVTQTPRYLIKTRGQQVTLSCSPISGHRSVSWYQQTPGQGLQFLFEYFSETQRNKGNFPGRFSGRQFSNSRSEMNVSTLELGDSALYLCASSSGQGAEAFFGQGTRLTVV.

The chain has TRBV19 and TRBJ1-3; 11 bases match TRBD1. Trimming cost V 4 bases and J 0 bases; bases outside gene matches: 11. Looked up from germline, CDR1 is LNHDA and CDR2 is SQIVND (reference sequence). This CDR3 is built from 19 residues. DNA for the CDR3: TGTGCCAGTAGTAGTGGACAGGGGGCGTCTCATTTCTCTGGAAACACCATATATTTT. Encoded protein: CASSSGQGASHFSGNTIYF.

The rearrangement uses TRBV6-6 and TRBJ1-5, with a tentative D call TRBD1 (6 bases). Trimming left V 6 bases short and J 6 bases short, with 12 bases between. CDR3 length: 13 amino acids. CDR1 and CDR2 from the germline V gene are MNHNY and SVGAGI (reference sequence). This chain's CDR3 is CASSPRGSQPQHF. The CDR3 nucleotides read TGTGCCAGCAGCCCCAGGGGTTCTCAGCCCCAGCATTTT.

J is TRBJ2-1 and V is TRBV5-6, with TRBD1 identical over 11 bases. The length of the CDR3 is 15 residues. With V trimmed by 4 bases and J by 8 bases, 8 bases remained unmatched. Germline lookup yields CDR1 SGHDT and CDR2 YYEEEE. Written as DNA, the CDR3 is TGTGCCAGCAGCCCCGGGACAGGGGGGGGATATGAGCAGTTCTTC. Translation gives CASSPGTGGGYEQFF.